The clone carrying this T cell receptor (beta chain) was observed a few times. Its antigen is unidentified. As every portion of the isolated RNA was reverse transcribed, the sequencing read expressed TCRB transcripts. Sequencing used immunoSEQ multiplex PCR; TCRdb keeps in-frame clones, though not all of them. The sample has about 180,000 clones; approximately 7.8% are singletons. This sample is part of a study of beta chain features in type 1 diabetes. Study findings and constraints: A pattern of fewer insertions and more deletions at VDJ junctions was seen in type 1 diabetes patients. Patients showed naive, central memory and Treg TCRB repertoires that appeared more similar than those of healthy donors. Across all four CD4+ subsets, people with type 1 diabetes showed modestly shorter TCRB CDR3s. Cells expressing TCR highly could be over-represented by cDNA sequencing.

Sorted CD4+ subsets: naive, central memory, regulatory, stem cell-like memory (CD45RO/CCR7/CD25/CD127/CD95/CD27 panel). V shed 3 bases and J 7 bases; nucleotides not matched to a gene: 10. The CDR3 has 15 amino acids. The V gene's germline CDR1 is SGHAT and CDR2 FQDESV (reference sequence). This chain joins TRBV11-1 and TRBJ2-5; 8 nucleotides match TRBD2. Sequences were obtained from central memory CD4+ T cells from blood. The TCR comes from a woman in her 40s with type 1 diabetes. Written as DNA, the CDR3 is TGTGCCAGCAGCTTTAACCCCGGGGGGGCCGGGACCCAGTACTTC. Its translation is CASSFNPGGAGTQYF.